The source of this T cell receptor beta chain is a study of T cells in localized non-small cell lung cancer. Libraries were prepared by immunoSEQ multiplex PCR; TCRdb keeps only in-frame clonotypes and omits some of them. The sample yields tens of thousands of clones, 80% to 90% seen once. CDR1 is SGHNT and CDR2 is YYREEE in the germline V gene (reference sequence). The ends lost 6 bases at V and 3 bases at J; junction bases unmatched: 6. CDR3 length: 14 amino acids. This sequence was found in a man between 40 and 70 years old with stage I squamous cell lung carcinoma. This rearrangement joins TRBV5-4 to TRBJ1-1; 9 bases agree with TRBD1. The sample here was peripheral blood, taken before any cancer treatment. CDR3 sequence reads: CASTTTGGYTEAFF. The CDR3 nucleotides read TGTGCCAGCACCACGACAGGGGGGTACACTGAAGCTTTCTTT.